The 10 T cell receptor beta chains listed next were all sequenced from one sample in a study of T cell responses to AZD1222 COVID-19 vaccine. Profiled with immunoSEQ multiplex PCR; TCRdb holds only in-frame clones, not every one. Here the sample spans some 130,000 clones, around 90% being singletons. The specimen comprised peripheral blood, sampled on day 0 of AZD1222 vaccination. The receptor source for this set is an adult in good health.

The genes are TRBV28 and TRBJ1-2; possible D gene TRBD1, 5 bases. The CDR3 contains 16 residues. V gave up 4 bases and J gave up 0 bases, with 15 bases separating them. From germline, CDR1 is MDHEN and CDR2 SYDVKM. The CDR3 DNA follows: TGTGCCAGCAGTTGGGACCACACATTTCCTAACTATGGCTACACCTTC. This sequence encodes CASSWDHTFPNYGYTF.

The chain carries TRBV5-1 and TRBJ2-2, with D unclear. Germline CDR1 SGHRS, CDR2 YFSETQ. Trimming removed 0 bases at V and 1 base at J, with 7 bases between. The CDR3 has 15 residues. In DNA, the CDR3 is TGCGCCAGCAGCTTGGCCGCAGGGAACACCGGGGAGCTGTTTTTT. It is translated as CASSLAAGNTGELFF.

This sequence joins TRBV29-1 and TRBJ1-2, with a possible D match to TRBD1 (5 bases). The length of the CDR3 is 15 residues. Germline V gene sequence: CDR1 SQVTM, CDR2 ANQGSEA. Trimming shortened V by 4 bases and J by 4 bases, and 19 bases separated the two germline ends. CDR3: CSVAVGGQSFYGYTF. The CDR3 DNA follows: TGCAGCGTTGCCGTGGGGGGTCAGTCTTTCTATGGCTACACCTTC.

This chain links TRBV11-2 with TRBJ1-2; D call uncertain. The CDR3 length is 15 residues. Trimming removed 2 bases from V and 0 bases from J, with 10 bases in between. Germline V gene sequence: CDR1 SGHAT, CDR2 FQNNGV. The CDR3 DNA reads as TGTGCCAGCAGCTTAAGGGCGGAAGCTAACTATGGCTACACCTTC. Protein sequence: CASSLRAEANYGYTF.

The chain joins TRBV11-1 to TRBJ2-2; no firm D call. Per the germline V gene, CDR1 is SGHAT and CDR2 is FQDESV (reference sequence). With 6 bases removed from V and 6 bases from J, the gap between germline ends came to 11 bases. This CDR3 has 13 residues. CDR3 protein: CASSNPAPGELFF. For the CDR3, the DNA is TGTGCCAGCAGTAACCCCGCCCCCGGGGAGCTGTTTTTT.

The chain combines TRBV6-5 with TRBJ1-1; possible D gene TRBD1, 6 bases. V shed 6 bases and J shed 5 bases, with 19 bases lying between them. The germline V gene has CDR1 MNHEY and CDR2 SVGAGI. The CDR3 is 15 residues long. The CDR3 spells CASSPFPTRGTEAFF. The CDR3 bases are TGTGCCAGCAGCCCATTCCCGACAAGGGGGACTGAAGCTTTCTTT.

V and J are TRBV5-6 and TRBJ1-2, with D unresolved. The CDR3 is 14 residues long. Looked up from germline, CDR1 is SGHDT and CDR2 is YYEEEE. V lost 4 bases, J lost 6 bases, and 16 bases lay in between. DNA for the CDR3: TGTGCCAGCAGCGTGCCTCGGGCCTCCGATGGCTACACCTTC. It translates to CASSVPRASDGYTF.

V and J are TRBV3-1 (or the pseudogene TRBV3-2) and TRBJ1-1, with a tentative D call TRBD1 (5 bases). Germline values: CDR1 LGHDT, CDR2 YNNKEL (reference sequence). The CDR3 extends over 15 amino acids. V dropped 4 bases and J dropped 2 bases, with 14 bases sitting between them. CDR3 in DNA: TGTGCCAGCAGCCTATCCGCGGGGGGAAACACTGAAGCTTTCTTT. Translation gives CASSLSAGGNTEAFF.

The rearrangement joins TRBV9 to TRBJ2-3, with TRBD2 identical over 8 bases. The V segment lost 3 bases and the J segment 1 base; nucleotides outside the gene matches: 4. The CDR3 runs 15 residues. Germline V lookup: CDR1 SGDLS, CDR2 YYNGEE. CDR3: CASSGQLAGTDTQYF. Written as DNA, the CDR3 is TGTGCCAGCAGCGGACAACTAGCGGGCACAGATACGCAGTATTTT.

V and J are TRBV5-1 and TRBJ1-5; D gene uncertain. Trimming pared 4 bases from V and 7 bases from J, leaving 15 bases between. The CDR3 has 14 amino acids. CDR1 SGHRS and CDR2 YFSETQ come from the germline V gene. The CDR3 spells CASSLGEVGQPQHF. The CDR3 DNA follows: TGCGCCAGCAGCCTAGGCGAGGTCGGACAGCCCCAGCATTTT.